Sequencing of this T cell receptor beta chain was carried out in a study of T cells in Graves' hyperthyroidism and ophthalmopathy. Study-level results: Before onset, ophthalmopathy was predicted by the model a median roughly 6.8 months earlier.

Of note for this clonotype: As yet, its antigen is unknown.

Germline CDR1 and CDR2: DFQATT and SNEGSKA (reference sequence). V lost 3 bases, J lost 8 bases, and 7 bases stayed unmatched. The CDR3 sequence is 15 residues long. RNA transcripts yielded amplified TCR beta CDR3 regions. A first-round RT-PCR of the TCR CDR3 used the HTBI primer set. One entry per CDR3 protein results from TCRdb running MiXCR on the multiplex PCR reads. The table lists hundreds of thousands of distinct CDR3 sequences, 25% of them singletons. The authors deemed Graves' hyperthyroidism stable absent ophthalmopathy progression within 18 months. Criteria for exclusion of patients were uncontrolled infection, other autoimmune disease, pregnancy or lactation. Diagnoses were established using clinical symptoms, serum thyroxine and TRAb, thyroid ultrasound and orbital computed tomography.

This chain joins TRBV20-1 and TRBJ2-1, with TRBD2 matching over 13 bases. The sequenced sample consisted of blood. The clonotype originates from a man aged 45-60 years with Graves' hyperthyroidism. In DNA form, the CDR3 reads TGCAGTGCTAGTCGGACTAGCGGGAGAGGGGATGAGCAGTTCTTC. This translates into CSASRTSGRGDEQFF.